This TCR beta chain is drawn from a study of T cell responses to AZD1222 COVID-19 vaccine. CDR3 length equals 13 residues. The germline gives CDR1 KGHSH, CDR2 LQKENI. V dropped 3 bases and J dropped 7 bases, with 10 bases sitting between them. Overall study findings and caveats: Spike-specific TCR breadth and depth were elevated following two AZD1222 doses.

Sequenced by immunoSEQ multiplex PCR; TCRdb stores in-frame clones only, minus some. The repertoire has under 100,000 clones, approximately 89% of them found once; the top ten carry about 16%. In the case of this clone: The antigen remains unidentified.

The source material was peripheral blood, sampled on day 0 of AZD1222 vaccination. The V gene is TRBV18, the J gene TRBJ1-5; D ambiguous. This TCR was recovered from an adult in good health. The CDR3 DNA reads TGTGCCAGCTCACCGACTGGGTTGCAGCCCCAGCATTTT. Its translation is CASSPTGLQPQHF.